One sample yielded the 26 T cell receptor beta chains listed below, sequenced in a study of blood T cell repertoires in COVID-19. Profiling relied on immunoSEQ multiplex PCR, and the TCRdb table lists in-frame clones only, not all of them. The profile shows about 210,000 clones, about 90% of them singletons. Sequenced: peripheral blood. The source is a man aged 25 to 45 with acute or convalescent COVID-19.

The chain links TRBV6-5 to TRBJ2-3, with D possibly being TRBD2 (5 bases). Trimming took 7 bases from V and 3 from J, leaving 11 bases between them. In germline, CDR1 is MNHEY, CDR2 SVGAGI. This CDR3 comprises 13 residues. CDR3 nucleotides: TGTGCCAGCAATCAACCGGGGACAGATACGCAGTATTTT. Translating it yields CASNQPGTDTQYF.

This clone was detected only once. The chain links TRBV30 to TRBJ1-2, with D possibly matching TRBD1 (5 bases). The CDR3 consists of 14 residues. Looked up from germline, CDR1 is GTSNPN and CDR2 is SVGIG (reference sequence). V lost 2 bases and J 4 bases, leaving 14 bases between the germline ends. The CDR3 spells CAWSPQGGVYGYTF. The CDR3 DNA reads as TGTGCCTGGAGTCCCCAGGGTGGGGTCTATGGCTACACCTTC.

The gene calls are TRBV28 and TRBJ2-7, with 12 bases fitting TRBD2. After removal of 4 bases from V and 5 bases from J, the junction contained 9 bases not matched to a gene. Looked up from germline, CDR1 is MDHEN and CDR2 is SYDVKM. The CDR3 covers 16 residues. The CDR3 bases are TGTGCCAGCAGTTCACCCCGGACTAGCGGGACCCACGAGCAGTACTTC. Translation: CASSSPRTSGTHEQYF.

CDR3 coding DNA: TGTGCCAGCAGTTCCTTAATCCAGGGCTACGAGCAGTACTTC. Protein sequence: CASSSLIQGYEQYF. The chain carries TRBV6-5 and TRBJ2-7; D perhaps matches TRBD1 (5 bases). This CDR3 contains 14 residues. Looked up from germline, CDR1 is MNHEY and CDR2 is SVGAGI. The V gene lost 4 bases and the J gene lost 3 bases, with 13 bases spanning the gap.

This chain links TRBV10-2 with TRBJ2-2; a possible D gene is TRBD2 (5 bases). The CDR3 sequence is 16 residues long. Germline loops: CDR1 WSHSY, CDR2 SAAADI. Trimming left V 2 bases short and J 2 bases short, with 12 bases between. The chain's CDR3 is CASSEGFRGNTGELFF. The CDR3 DNA reads as TGCGCCAGCAGTGAGGGGTTCCGGGGAAACACCGGGGAGCTGTTTTTT.

This sequence joins TRBV15 and TRBJ2-3; no firm D call. Germline V lookup: CDR1 LNHNV, CDR2 YYDKDF (reference sequence). V gave up 0 bases and J gave up 0 bases, with 7 bases separating them. The length of the CDR3 is 15 residues. The CDR3 nucleotides are TGTGCCACCAGCAGAGACCCAACTAGCACAGATACGCAGTATTTT. This codes for CATSRDPTSTDTQYF.

The chain has TRBV18 and TRBJ2-5; TRBD1 matches at 10 bases. The V gene end was trimmed by 5 bases and the J gene end by 4 bases; junction bases not matched to a gene: 4. CDR3 length: 14 amino acids. The V gene's germline CDR1 is KGHSH and CDR2 LQKENI. CDR3 in DNA: TGTGCCAGCTCATCGACAGGGGGCCGAGAGACCCAGTACTTC. Its translation: CASSSTGGRETQYF.

The gene calls are TRBV6-2 or TRBV6-3 and TRBJ2-1, with 8 bases identical to TRBD2. V trimming: 5 bases; J trimming: 7 bases; junction bases outside the gene matches: 13. Germline V gives CDR1 MNHEY, CDR2 SVGEGT. The CDR3 contains 16 residues. In DNA form, the CDR3 reads TGTGCCAGCAGTCTAGGACTAGCCCGGGATTGGAATGAGCAGTTCTTC. This translates into CASSLGLARDWNEQFF.

The chain uses TRBV7-2 and TRBJ2-7, with D possibly being TRBD1 (6 bases). The CDR3 is 15 amino acids. The germline gives CDR1 SGHTA, CDR2 FQGNSA. V was shortened by 2 bases and J by 7 bases, with 18 bases between the two germline ends. This CDR3 is CASSLQGSIGGEQYF. The CDR3 coding sequence is TGTGCCAGCAGCTTACAGGGGTCCATTGGCGGGGAGCAGTACTTC.

The chain has TRBV19 and TRBJ1-1; TRBD1 aligns across 8 bases. The CDR3 totals 14 residues. V dropped 7 bases and J dropped 2; count of bases not matched to a gene: 6. Germline V CDR1 and CDR2: LNHDA, SQIVND (reference sequence). CDR3 nucleotide sequence: TGTGCCAGTATAAAGACAGGGGCAAACACTGAAGCTTTCTTT. Translated: CASIKTGANTEAFF.

The genes are TRBV19 and TRBJ2-3; maybe TRBD1 (6 bases). The V end was cut by 7 bases, the J end by 3 bases, with 17 bases between. The CDR3 runs to 15 residues. Germline V gene data show CDR1 as LNHDA and CDR2 as SQIVND (reference sequence). This CDR3 is CASTGGQRITDTQYF. CDR3 nucleotides: TGTGCCAGTACCGGCGGACAGAGGATAACAGATACGCAGTATTTT.

The chain combines TRBV6-5 with TRBJ2-7, with 10 bases identical to TRBD1. Germline CDR1 and CDR2: MNHEY and SVGAGI. V shed 6 bases and J 6 bases; nucleotides not matched to a gene: 5. The CDR3 is 13 residues long. The CDR3 region is CASRIDRGREQYF. The CDR3 bases are TGTGCCAGCAGGATCGACAGGGGGCGCGAGCAGTACTTC.

The CDR3 reads CASSLNDRGRRYTF. The CDR3 DNA reads as TGTGCCAGCAGCTTAAACGACAGGGGAAGGCGCTACACCTTC. This chain joins TRBV7-9 and TRBJ1-2; 8 bases agree with TRBD1. CDR3 length: 14 amino acids. Per germline, CDR1 SEHNR and CDR2 FQNEAQ (reference sequence). V gave up 2 bases and J gave up 9 bases; unmatched junction bases: 8.

The V and J genes are TRBV5-4 and TRBJ1-4; 10 bases are a match to TRBD1. The germline CDR1 and CDR2 sequences are SGHNT and YYREEE (reference sequence). V was pared by 4 bases and J by 3 bases, with 9 bases of the junction left unmatched. This CDR3 region has 17 residues. CDR3 loop: CASSLRDRGHANEKLFF. CDR3 sequence (DNA): TGTGCCAGCAGCCTCCGGGACAGGGGTCATGCTAATGAAAAACTGTTTTTT. Full variable domain (missing parts from reference TRBV5-4 and TRBJ1-4): ETGVTQSPTHLIKTRGQQVTLRCSSQSGHNTVSWYQQALGQGPQFIFQYYREEENGRGNFPPRFSGLQFPNYSSELNVNALELDDSALYLCASSLRDRGHANEKLFFGSGTQLSVL.

CDR3 residues: CASSLGRTSASYEQYF. DNA of the CDR3: TGTGCCAGCAGCTTAGGGAGGACTAGCGCCTCCTACGAGCAGTACTTC. The V gene is TRBV7-2, the J gene TRBJ2-7; 9 nucleotides line up with TRBD2. The germline V gene has CDR1 SGHTA and CDR2 FQGNSA. The CDR3 is 16 residues long. Germline trimming cut 1 base from V and 0 bases from J; bases unmatched to any gene: 4. The full variable domain, completed using reference TRBV7-2 and TRBJ2-7, is GAGVSQSPSNKVTEKGKDVELRCDPISGHTALYWYRQSLGQGLEFLIYFQGNSAPDKSGLPSDRFSAERTGGSVSTLTIQRTQQEDSAVYLCASSLGRTSASYEQYFGPGTRLTVT.

This rearrangement joins TRBV6-1 to TRBJ2-1; 9 bases align to TRBD2. The CDR3 extends over 18 amino acids. Germline-derived CDR1 and CDR2 are MNHNS and SASEGT. V shed 1 base, J shed 3 bases, and the junction held 10 bases outside the gene matches. The CDR3: CASSEDRASGGIYNEQFF. The DNA for the CDR3 is TGTGCCAGCAGTGAAGATCGGGCGAGCGGGGGGATCTACAATGAGCAGTTCTTC.

The chain employs TRBV6-1 and TRBJ2-5, with D possibly matching TRBD2 (6 bases). The germline V gene has CDR1 MNHNS and CDR2 SASEGT. The CDR3 loop spans 13 amino acids. Deletions cut 3 bases from V and 7 bases from J, with 12 bases between. DNA for the CDR3: TGTGCCAGCAGTGAGCCGGGAGTCGGGACCCAGTACTTC. This translates into CASSEPGVGTQYF.

This rearrangement joins TRBV5-5 to TRBJ2-1, with D possibly matching TRBD2 (5 bases). The CDR3 is made up of 15 amino acids. The germline V gene has CDR1 SGHKS and CDR2 YYEKEE (reference sequence). Trimming cost V 2 bases and J 5 bases, with 14 bases left between them. The CDR3 protein is CASSFPQRVNNEQFF. For the CDR3, the DNA is TGTGCCAGCAGCTTCCCCCAGAGGGTTAACAATGAGCAGTTCTTC.

A few counts support this clone. The chain joins TRBV3-1 (or the pseudogene TRBV3-2) to TRBJ2-4; tentatively, D is TRBD2 (5 bases). With 1 base removed from V and 9 bases from J, the gap between germline ends came to 10 bases. Germline V gives CDR1 LGHDT, CDR2 YNNKEL (reference sequence). The CDR3 sequence is 13 residues long. The CDR3 sequence is CASSQVRDSIQYF. The DNA of the CDR3 is TGTGCCAGCAGCCAAGTTCGGGATAGCATTCAGTACTTC.

The chain recombines TRBV5-1 with TRBJ2-7; D is uncertain. V dropped 3 bases and J dropped 4 bases, with 8 bases sitting between them. Germline lookup yields CDR1 SGHRS and CDR2 YFSETQ. CDR3 size: 12 residues. The CDR3 nucleotides are TGCGCCAGCAGCTCGGAGCTTTACGAGCAGTACTTC. This encodes CASSSELYEQYF.

The rearrangement links TRBV6-5 to TRBJ2-1; 7 positions match TRBD1. V lost 3 bases, J lost 8 bases, and 10 bases stayed unmatched. The CDR3 totals 15 residues. CDR1 MNHEY and CDR2 SVGAGI come from the germline V gene. DNA for the CDR3: TGTGCCAGCAGTTATTCAAGGACAGGTCGGGATGAGCAGTTCTTC. Its protein is CASSYSRTGRDEQFF.

As to this clone: In the same sample, other DNA sequences code for this CDR3. The chain uses TRBV6-4 and TRBJ2-6; D perhaps matches TRBD1 (5 bases). The CDR3 spans 15 residues. V was trimmed by 6 bases and J by 4 bases, leaving 13 bases between them. Per the germline V gene, CDR1 is MRHNA and CDR2 is SNTAGT. The CDR3, as DNA: TGTGCCAGCAGCCGCGACAGTTCCGGGGCCAACGTCCTGACTTTC. Amino acid sequence: CASSRDSSGANVLTF.

In DNA, the CDR3 is TGCGCCAGCAGCTTGGCCTACAGGGGGGTATCCTACGAGCAGTACTTC. Its translation: CASSLAYRGVSYEQYF. The chain links TRBV5-1 to TRBJ2-7; 8 bases line up with TRBD1. Trimming at V came to 0 bases and at J to 1 base, leaving 6 bases not matched to a gene. Germline CDR1 reads SGHRS; CDR2 reads YFSETQ. The CDR3 is made up of 16 amino acids.

This clone was observed once. This chain connects TRBV27 to TRBJ2-2, with 13 bases aligning to TRBD2. The junction had 10 bases not matched to a gene; V was cut back by 8 bases and J by 7 bases. The CDR3 is 16 amino acids. The germline V gene encodes CDR1 MNHEY and CDR2 SMNVEV (reference sequence). In DNA, the CDR3 is TGTGCCAGCCGGACTAGCGGGAGTTTCCTGGGCGGGGAGCTGTTTTTT. It is translated as CASRTSGSFLGGELFF.

J is TRBJ2-7 and V is TRBV7-2; unclear D gene. The CDR3 spans 13 residues. V was shortened by 1 base and J by 1 base, with 5 bases between the two germline ends. The germline V gene encodes CDR1 SGHTA and CDR2 FQGNSA. The CDR3 DNA reads TGTGCCAGCAGCTTAGGGGCGTCCTACGAGCAGTACTTC. Protein: CASSLGASYEQYF.

The chain is built from TRBV5-1 and TRBJ2-2, with D tentatively TRBD2 (5 bases). V was shortened by 4 bases and J by 1 base, with 11 bases between the two germline ends. The CDR3 is 15 amino acids. Germline values: CDR1 SGHRS, CDR2 YFSETQ. CDR3 nucleotides: TGCGCCAGCAGCAGCGGCGTAGGGAACACCGGGGAGCTGTTTTTT. It encodes CASSSGVGNTGELFF.